The rows below give T cell receptor beta chains drawn from one sample of a study of T cell repertoires in cytomegalovirus infection. For these TCRs, the target antigens are not known. Each CDR3 protein gets one entry after TCRdb re-called the reads with MiXCR. The sample has about 220,000 distinct CDR3 sequences, 35% to 40% seen once. The sequences come from CD8+ T cells from cultured PBMCs, collected from culture after CMV antigen stimulation. These receptors were taken from a human donor in good health (CMV status not recorded). Some clones in this sample may be carry-over from other donors' samples. Each CDR3 is given with its conserved first and last residue. D genes are given only for firm matches. Size tells how often a clone was seen (once, few, many) or the class of an expanded clone, and some rows leave it out.

CDR3 length	V gene	D gene	clone size	J gene	CDR3 DNA	CDR3 protein
15	TRBV7-6	TRBD2	few	TRBJ2-7	TGTGCCAGCAGTCCGGGCGGGGGGAGCCTCTACGAGCAGTACTTC	CASSPGGGSLYEQYF
15	TRBV7-9	-	-	TRBJ1-2	TGTGCCAGCAGCTCACCGAGGGACGACCCAGGCGCCTACACCTTC	CASSSPRDDPGAYTF
12	TRBV12-3/TRBV12-4	-	few	TRBJ2-7	TGTGCCAGCAGTTTACAGGGGAACGAGCAGTACTTC	CASSLQGNEQYF
13	TRBV7-2	-	many	TRBJ2-1	TGTGCCAGCAGCTTAAAATGGGGGGATGAGCAGTTCTTC	CASSLKWGDEQFF
13	TRBV29-1	-	once	TRBJ2-7	TGCAGCGTACTAACGGCGGATACCTACGAGCAGTACTTC	CSVLTADTYEQYF
14	TRBV6-4	-	-	TRBJ2-2	TGTGCCAGCAGTGACGGGACAAACACCGGGGAGCTGTTTTTT	CASSDGTNTGELFF
15	TRBV27	-	once	TRBJ2-5	TGTGCCAGCAGTTTAGCGACAACCCCCAAAGAGACCCAGTACTTC	CASSLATTPKETQYF
16	TRBV6-1	TRBD2	few	TRBJ2-3	TGTGCCAGCAGTGAAGTCACTAGCGGTGGAAGGATGGCGCAGTATTTT	CASSEVTSGGRMAQYF
15	TRBV6-5	-	-	TRBJ2-3	TGTGCCAGCAGTCTCCTTGCCGGAGGGTATAATACGCAGTATTTT	CASSLLAGGYNTQYF
16	TRBV7-8	TRBD2	-	TRBJ2-2	TGTGCCAGCAGTTGGCTAGCGGGGGAGAACACCGGGGAGCTGTTTTTT	CASSWLAGENTGELFF
16	TRBV27	TRBD2	-	TRBJ2-1	TGTGCCAGCAGTCTCAACCCTAGCGGGGTGAGCGATGAGCAGTTCTTC	CASSLNPSGVSDEQFF
15	TRBV28	-	-	TRBJ1-3	TGTGCCAGCAGTTCCCCGGGAGAAGGGCGAAACACCATATATTTT	CASSSPGEGRNTIYF
13	TRBV27	TRBD2	-	TRBJ2-7	TGTGCCAGCAGAATAGCGGGAGGAGGAGAGCAGTACTTC	CASRIAGGGEQYF
12	TRBV6-8	-	-	TRBJ1-1	TGTGCCAGGACCTGTGTGCGGAGTGAAGCTTTCTTT	CARTCVRSEAFF
12	TRBV7-4	-	few	TRBJ2-5	TGTGCCAGCAGCCAGGGACAAGAGACCCAGTACTTC	CASSQGQETQYF
13	TRBV28	-	-	TRBJ2-3	TGTGCCAGCCCGGGACTCCCAGGGGGTACGCAGTATTTT	CASPGLPGGTQYF
11	TRBV24-1	-	-	TRBJ2-1	TGTGCCACCACCAGGGGAAATGAGCAGTTCTTC	CATTRGNEQFF
15	TRBV28	-	-	TRBJ2-1	TGTGCCAGCAGTTTGTGGAGGCAAAAAGACAATGAGCAGTTCTTC	CASSLWRQKDNEQFF
16	TRBV7-4	TRBD1	-	TRBJ1-6	TGTGCCAGCAGCGTAACCGGGACAGGGTTTTTCTCACCCCTCCACTTT	CASSVTGTGFFSPLHF
15	TRBV27	-	-	TRBJ2-3	TGTGCCAGCAGTTTATTCGGAGCGCGCACAGATACGCAGTATTTT	CASSLFGARTDTQYF
15	TRBV9	-	-	TRBJ2-3	TGTGCCAGCAGCGTAGATGATCCTAAGCCAGATACGCAGTATTTT	CASSVDDPKPDTQYF
13	TRBV12-3/TRBV12-4	-	-	TRBJ1-1	TGTGCCAGCAGTAGGACAATTGACACTGAAGCTTTCTTT	CASSRTIDTEAFF
14	TRBV7-9	TRBD2	-	TRBJ2-1	TGTGCCAGCAGCTCCGGGACTAAGGTATATGAGCAGTTCTTC	CASSSGTKVYEQFF
12	TRBV7-8	TRBD1	many	TRBJ1-1	TGTGCCAGCCTCGGGACAGGGGCTGAAGCTTTCTTT	CASLGTGAEAFF
15	TRBV20-1	-	few	TRBJ1-3	TGCAGTGCTTTCTCGACAGGCCTCTCTGGAAACACCATATATTTT	CSAFSTGLSGNTIYF
14	TRBV7-3	TRBD1	-	TRBJ1-1	TGTGCCAGCAGCCCGGGGACAGGGGGCACTGAAGCTTTCTTT	CASSPGTGGTEAFF
16	TRBV7-6	-	few	TRBJ1-4	TGTGCCAGCAGCCCCCGGAAGTTCACCAATAATGAAAAACTGTTTTTT	CASSPRKFTNNEKLFF
17	TRBV7-2	TRBD2	few	TRBJ2-5	TGTGCCAGCAGCGGCAGGACTAGCGGGAGATATCAAGAGACCCAGTACTTC	CASSGRTSGRYQETQYF
14	TRBV12-3/TRBV12-4	TRBD1	-	TRBJ2-7	TGTGCCAGCAGCCCCACAGGGGGCCCGTACGAGCAGTACTTC	CASSPTGGPYEQYF
17	TRBV24-1	TRBD2	few	TRBJ2-2	TGTGCCACCAGTGGAGCTAGCGGGGGGACCTACACCGGGGAGCTGTTTTTT	CATSGASGGTYTGELFF
15	TRBV27	TRBD2	once	TRBJ2-1	TGTGCCAGCGGCGCCTCGGGACTATACAACAATGAGCAGTTCTTC	CASGASGLYNNEQFF
17	TRBV7-3	-	few	TRBJ1-5	TGTGCCAGCAGCTTAGTCGGGGCAGGGTGGAGCAATCAGCCCCAGCATTTT	CASSLVGAGWSNQPQHF
16	TRBV11-2	-	-	TRBJ1-4	TGTGCCAGCAGCTTTGGGACACCTCCAACTAATGAAAAACTGTTTTTT	CASSFGTPPTNEKLFF
15	TRBV28	-	-	TRBJ2-4	TGTGCCAGCAGGGGAACAGGGAGGGCCAAAAACATTCAGTACTTC	CASRGTGRAKNIQYF
15	TRBV11-2	-	few	TRBJ2-1	TGTGCCAGCAGCTCTGAGATCTCCTCCTACAATGAGCAGTTCTTC	CASSSEISSYNEQFF
14	TRBV6-5	-	-	TRBJ2-5	TGTGCCAGCAGTTACCTAGAGGGTACAGAGACCCAGTACTTC	CASSYLEGTETQYF
12	TRBV5-4	-	once	TRBJ2-7	TGTGCCAGCAGCCCTCACCCTTCCGAGCAGTACTTC	CASSPHPSEQYF
14	TRBV27	-	many	TRBJ1-5	TGTGCCAGCAGCCTCCCCGGGGGGAATCAGCCCCAGCATTTT	CASSLPGGNQPQHF
14	TRBV27	TRBD2	-	TRBJ2-7	TGTGCCAGCAGTAAGAGCGGGAGGGCCTACGAGCAGTACTTC	CASSKSGRAYEQYF
15	TRBV15	-	-	TRBJ2-5	TGTGCCACCAGCTTAGTCAGCGCCTACCAAGAGACCCAGTACTTC	CATSLVSAYQETQYF
14	TRBV4-2	-	few	TRBJ2-2	TGTGCCAGCAGCCAAGTAGGGAACACCGGGGAGCTGTTTTTT	CASSQVGNTGELFF
14	TRBV7-4	-	-	TRBJ1-4	TGTGCCAGCAGCTTAGCGCTGAGGGGTGAAAAACTGTTTTTT	CASSLALRGEKLFF
17	TRBV19	-	-	TRBJ1-5	TGTGCCAGTACCGATAGGGGAGGACTTTATAGCAATCAGCCCCAGCATTTT	CASTDRGGLYSNQPQHF
14	TRBV7-4	TRBD2	-	TRBJ2-3	TGTGCCAGCAGCTCAGCGGGAGGGATGGATACGCAGTATTTT	CASSSAGGMDTQYF
16	TRBV7-6	TRBD2	many	TRBJ2-7	TGTGCCAGCAGCTTAGCTAGCGGGAGACTGTCCTACGAGCAGTACTTC	CASSLASGRLSYEQYF
13	TRBV6-5	-	-	TRBJ2-7	TGTGCCAGCAGTTACAGCCGAGACTACGAGCAGTACTTC	CASSYSRDYEQYF
15	TRBV10-3	-	few	TRBJ1-3	TGTGCCATCAGTGAGTCGATTCAGGGTCGGAACACCATATATTTT	CAISESIQGRNTIYF
16	TRBV6-5	-	many	TRBJ2-7	TGTGCCAGCAGCCACACTTACACGGGCGAGAACTACGAGCAGTACTTC	CASSHTYTGENYEQYF
14	TRBV12-3/TRBV12-4	-	-	TRBJ1-2	TGTGCCAGCAGTCCCGGGACGGTTAACTATGGCTACACCTTC	CASSPGTVNYGYTF
18	TRBV7-6	TRBD2	many	TRBJ2-2	TGTGCCAGCAGCCACGGAAGGACTAGCATCTCGAACACCGGGGAGCTGTTTTTT	CASSHGRTSISNTGELFF
13	TRBV7-9	-	-	TRBJ2-3	TGTGCCAGCAGCTCGACCCTGACAGATACGCAGTATTTT	CASSSTLTDTQYF
13	TRBV28	-	few	TRBJ2-7	TGTGCCAGCAGCATGGCAGGACCCTACGAGCAGTACTTC	CASSMAGPYEQYF
14	TRBV18	-	few	TRBJ2-7	TGTGCCAGCTCACCGGTAGCGGACTCCTACGAGCAGTACTTC	CASSPVADSYEQYF
18	TRBV10-3	-	few	TRBJ1-1	TGTGCCATCAGTGATGGCATCGATGTGGGGGACGTTAACACTGAAGCTTTCTTT	CAISDGIDVGDVNTEAFF
12	TRBV29-1	TRBD1	-	TRBJ1-2	TGCAGCGTCGCGGACAGGGGACATGGCTACACCTTC	CSVADRGHGYTF
14	TRBV19	TRBD1	-	TRBJ1-1	TGTGCCAGTACCCCAACAGGGGGGCAGACTGAAGCTTTCTTT	CASTPTGGQTEAFF
14	TRBV7-4	TRBD1	-	TRBJ2-5	TGTGCCATCCCGTACCGAGACAGGGAAGAGACCCAGTACTTC	CAIPYRDREETQYF